This T cell receptor (beta chain) appears in the sequencing data of a study of human T cells and chemical hapten exposure. Study context: Weekly administration of diphenylcyclopropenone to the scalp of patients continued throughout the roughly 23-week study.

Findings of the study overall: Because all patients had alopecia, their immune responses might differ from healthy ones.

Using its own MiXCR run on the RACE reads, TCRdb lists one record per CDR3 protein. The table records 27,000 or so distinct CDR3 sequences, over 8.5% of them present only once. J was trimmed by 5 bases and V by 8 bases; bases with no gene match: 11. This CDR3 comprises 14 residues. The germline CDR1 and CDR2 sequences are SNHLY and FYNNEI. This clonotype showed up many times. The target antigen is unknown. Time point denoted: patch test 2, 6 weeks after DPC sensitization. Noted treatment: therapeutic diphenylcyclopropenone sensitization with weekly scalp DPC. Sequencing was performed on whole blood, taken in connection with sensitization to the hapten diphenylcyclopropenone (DPC). The chain has TRBV2 and TRBJ1-1, with 7 bases identical to TRBD1. The clonotype comes from a man in his thirties or forties with alopecia areata. Some clones in this sample may be carry-over from other donors' samples. CDR3 loop: CASERTGRGTEAFF. Here the CDR3 DNA reads TGTGCCAGCGAAAGGACAGGTAGAGGGACTGAAGCTTTCTTT.